This TCR beta chain was sequenced in a study of blood T cell repertoires in COVID-19 (TCRdb year 2020). For context, the study as a whole: Samples covering the acute and convalescent phases of COVID-19 were provided by collaborators in the United States, Italy and Spain. The material from the prospective study consisted of cDNA or gDNA derived from T cells, B-cell-depleted T cells, or PBMCs. Deeply sampled blood TCRbeta repertoires from subjects exposed to, actively infected with, or recovered from COVID-19 were included in the dataset. The repertoires were released in a freely available public database meant as a resource for research on the immune response to SARS-CoV-2. Samples were obtained from the ongoing ImmuneRACE study (first 160 participants) and from roughly 1,300 subjects provided by 6 global collaborators. Nearly every sample came with metadata listing a de-identified subject ID, COVID-19 status, age in years and sex. Where available, HLA class I and class II types were taken from metadata supplied by the sample provider and were not determined by assay-based typing.

Whole blood was collected in K2EDTA tubes by collaborating institutions according to the institutions' own protocols. For TCRbeta analysis, collaborators shipped samples in one of three forms: frozen whole blood, isolated PBMCs, or DNA extracted from either of those sample types. TCRbeta CDR3 regions were amplified from genomic DNA by means of the immunoSEQ Assay, a bias-controlled multiplex PCR. From the authors' description of their analysis: Within the assay, amplification of reference gene primers was used to estimate how many nucleated cells each sample contained. To quantify the absolute abundance of each unique TCRbeta CDR3 rearrangement, sequence reads were collapsed and filtered. For each sample, productive Simpson clonality was calculated as the square root of Simpson's diversity index over productive rearrangements. TCRdb provides this immuneACCESS table in a form limited to in-frame rearrangements. Some clones are lacking; in checked studies, under half of them reflect an unresolved V gene, and why the rest are absent is not known. The V and J calls and clone size are taken from that table; D and trimming were inferred from the DNA. This sample has roughly 70,000 clones in its table, and 73% of those were observed once. The ten top clones hold around 21% of the sample.

CDR1 and CDR2, looked up from the germline V gene, are SGHVS and FNYEAQ. Relative to germline, V is 5 bases shorter and J is 3 bases shorter, with 11 bases between their ends. The CDR3, from cysteine to phenylalanine, totals 13 residues. The sequence is cut down to CDR3 DNA, 39 bases in frame from base 1. Broad study findings and their caveats: How much clinical and demographic metadata was included differed by source and by participant, and the metadata was provided uncurated.

On this clone: It has no known antigen specificity. Per-base quality was not reported, and no clone a single base away is much larger than it.

The rearrangement combines TRBV7-6 with TRBJ2-7; a confident D gene designation cannot be given. Source material: peripheral blood. The clonotype comes from a man between 60 and 75 years old with acute or convalescent COVID-19. The nucleotide sequence reads TGTGCCAGCAGCCCAGGTCCCAGCTACGAGCAGTACTTC. It encodes CASSPGPSYEQYF.